Ten or more counts support the clone carrying this T cell receptor (beta chain). Its target is unknown. None of the patients had undergone any treatment ahead of thyroid surgery. This sample was taken from a study of metastatic and nonmetastatic thyroid tumors. Study overall: From malignant and benign thyroid patients, repertoires in blood and in tumor or nodule tissue were compared.

This CDR3 has 15 amino acids. Per the germline V gene, CDR1 is MGHRA and CDR2 is YSYEKL. V dropped 4 bases and J dropped 2; count of bases not matched to a gene: 4. Under the authors' procedure: Using the CDR3 differences seen across clinicopathological groups, the authors built a distant-metastasis classifier for papillary thyroid cancer, which was meant to discriminate distant-metastatic patients. With MiXCR, TCRdb called clones anew from the PCR reads. The V and J calls, along with clone size, are taken from TCRdb and not from the paper's own processing. The sample includes approximately 84,000 clones, just under 15% of them seen just once. Overall study findings and caveats: Benign nodules were reported to have significantly lower TCR beta diversity than malignant thyroid tumors, in blood and tumor.

What was sequenced was blood. The receptor was isolated from a female donor with papillary thyroid cancer or a benign thyroid nodule (not recorded which). Some clones in this sample may be carry-over from other donors' samples. This chain connects TRBV4-1 to TRBJ2-7, with 11 bases fitting TRBD2. DNA for the CDR3: TGCGCCAGCAGCCTTACTAGCGGGGGAGCCTACGAGCAGTACTTC. It translates to CASSLTSGGAYEQYF.